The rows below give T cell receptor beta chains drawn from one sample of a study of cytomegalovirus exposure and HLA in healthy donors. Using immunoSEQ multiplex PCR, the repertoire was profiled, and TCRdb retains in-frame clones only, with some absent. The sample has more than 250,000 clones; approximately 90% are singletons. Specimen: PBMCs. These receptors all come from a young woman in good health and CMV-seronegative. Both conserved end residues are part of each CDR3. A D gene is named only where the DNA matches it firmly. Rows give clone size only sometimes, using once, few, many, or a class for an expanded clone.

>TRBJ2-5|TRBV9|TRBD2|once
CASSVATSGGQETQYF
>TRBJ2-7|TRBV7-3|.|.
CASSPGTETSRREYF
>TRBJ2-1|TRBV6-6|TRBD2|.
CASSPRAGNSYNEQFF
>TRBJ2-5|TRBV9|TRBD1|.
CASSVGLGWGQSVGETQYF
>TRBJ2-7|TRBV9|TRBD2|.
CASSGLAGGPSYEQYF
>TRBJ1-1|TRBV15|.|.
CATSRRAPRTEAFF
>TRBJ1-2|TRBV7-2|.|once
CASSPSTSIGGGYTF
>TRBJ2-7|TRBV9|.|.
CASSVRGLSYEQYF
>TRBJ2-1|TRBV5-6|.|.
CASSPDFNEQFF
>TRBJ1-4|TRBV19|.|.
CASSIQATNEKLFF
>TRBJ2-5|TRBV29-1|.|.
CSVVFLQGDFQETQYF
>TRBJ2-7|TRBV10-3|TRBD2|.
CAISQREAREQYF
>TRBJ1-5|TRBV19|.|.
CASSYGTHQPQHF
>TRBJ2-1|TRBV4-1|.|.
CASSQVPGSSYNEQFF
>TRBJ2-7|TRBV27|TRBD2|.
CASSLGTSGSPGEQYF
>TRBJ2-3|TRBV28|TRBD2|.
CASSLGTSGSWTDTQYF
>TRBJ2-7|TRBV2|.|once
CASSPTTGGEQYF
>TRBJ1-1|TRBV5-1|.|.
CASSLIGLNTEAFF
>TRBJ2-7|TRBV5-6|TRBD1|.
CASSSGGPSYEQYF
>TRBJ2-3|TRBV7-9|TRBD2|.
CASSLARTSVSTDTQYF
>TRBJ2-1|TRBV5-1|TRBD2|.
CASSLGGLSGSGTWNEQFF
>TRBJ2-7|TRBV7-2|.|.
CASSPGYNSYEQYF
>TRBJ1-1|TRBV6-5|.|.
CASSYSIGGTEAFF
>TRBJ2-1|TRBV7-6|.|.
CASSFGPSNNEQFF
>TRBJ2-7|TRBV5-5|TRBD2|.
CASSLSGGSYEQYF
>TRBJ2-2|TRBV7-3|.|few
CASSVQGTGGELFF
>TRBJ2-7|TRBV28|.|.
CASSGGTVPQYF
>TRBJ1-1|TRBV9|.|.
CASSVDPVSDTEAFF
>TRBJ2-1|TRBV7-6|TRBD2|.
CASSLVGTSGTSSYNEQFF
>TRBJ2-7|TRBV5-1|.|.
CASSLAFGGEQYF
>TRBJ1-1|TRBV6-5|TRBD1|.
CASRSTWDRPEAFF
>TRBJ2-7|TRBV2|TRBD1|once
CASSGTGTNEQYF
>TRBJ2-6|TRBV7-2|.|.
CASQGSGANVLTF
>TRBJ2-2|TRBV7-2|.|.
CASSSGRTGELFF